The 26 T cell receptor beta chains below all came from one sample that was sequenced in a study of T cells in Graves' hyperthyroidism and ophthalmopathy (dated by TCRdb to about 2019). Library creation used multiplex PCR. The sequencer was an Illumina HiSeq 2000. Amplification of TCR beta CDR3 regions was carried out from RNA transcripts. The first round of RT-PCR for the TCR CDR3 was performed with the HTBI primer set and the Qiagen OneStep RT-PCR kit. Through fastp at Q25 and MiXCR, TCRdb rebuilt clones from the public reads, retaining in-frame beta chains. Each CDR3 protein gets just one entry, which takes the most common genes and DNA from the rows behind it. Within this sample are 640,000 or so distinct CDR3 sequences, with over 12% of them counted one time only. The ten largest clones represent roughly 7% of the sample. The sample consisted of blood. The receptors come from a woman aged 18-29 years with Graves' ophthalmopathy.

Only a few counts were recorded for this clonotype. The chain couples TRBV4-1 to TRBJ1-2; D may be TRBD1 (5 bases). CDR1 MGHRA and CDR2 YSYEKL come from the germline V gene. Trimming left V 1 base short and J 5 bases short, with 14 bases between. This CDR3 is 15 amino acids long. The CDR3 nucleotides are TGCGCCAGCAGCCAAGCCCCAGGGTTGGGGTATGGCTACACCTTC. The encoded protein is CASSQAPGLGYGYTF.

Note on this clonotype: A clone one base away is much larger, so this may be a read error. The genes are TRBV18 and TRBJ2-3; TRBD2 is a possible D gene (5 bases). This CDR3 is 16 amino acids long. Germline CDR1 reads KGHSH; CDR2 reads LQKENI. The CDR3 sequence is CTSSPRLTEGTDTQYF. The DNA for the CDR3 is TGTACCAGCTCACCACGGTTAACGGAGGGCACAGATACGCAGTATTTT.

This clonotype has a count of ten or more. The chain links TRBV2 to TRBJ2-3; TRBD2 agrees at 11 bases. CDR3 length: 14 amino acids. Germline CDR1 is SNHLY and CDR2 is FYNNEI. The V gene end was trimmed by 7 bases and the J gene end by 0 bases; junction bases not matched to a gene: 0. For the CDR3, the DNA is TGTGCCAGCACTAGCGGGAGGAGCACAGATACGCAGTATTTT. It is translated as CASTSGRSTDTQYF.

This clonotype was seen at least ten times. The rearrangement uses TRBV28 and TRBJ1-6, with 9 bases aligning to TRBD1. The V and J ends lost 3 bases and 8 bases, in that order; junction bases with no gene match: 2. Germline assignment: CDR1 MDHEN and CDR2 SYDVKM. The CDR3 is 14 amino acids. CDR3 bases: TGTGCCAGCAGTTTCGACAGGGGGGATTCACCCCTCCACTTT. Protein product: CASSFDRGDSPLHF.

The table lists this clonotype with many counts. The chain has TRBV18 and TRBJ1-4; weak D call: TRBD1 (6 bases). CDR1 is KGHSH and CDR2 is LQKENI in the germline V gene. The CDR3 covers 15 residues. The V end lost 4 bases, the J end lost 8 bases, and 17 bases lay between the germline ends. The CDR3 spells CASSQRPGGTEKLFF. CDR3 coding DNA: TGTGCCAGCTCACAACGGCCAGGAGGGACAGAAAAACTGTTTTTT.

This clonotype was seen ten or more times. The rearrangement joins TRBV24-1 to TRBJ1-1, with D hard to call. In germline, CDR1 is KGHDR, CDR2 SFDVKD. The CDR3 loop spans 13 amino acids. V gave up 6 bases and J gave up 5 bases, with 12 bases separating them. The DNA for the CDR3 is TGTGCCACCAGTCCGGGGAAAAATACTGAAGCTTTCTTT. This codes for CATSPGKNTEAFF.

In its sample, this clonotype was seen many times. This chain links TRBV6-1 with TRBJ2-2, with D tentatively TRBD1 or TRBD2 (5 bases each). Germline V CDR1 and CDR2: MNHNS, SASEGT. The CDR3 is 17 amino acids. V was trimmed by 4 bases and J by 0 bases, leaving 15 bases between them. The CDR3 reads CASSAGQGQANTGELFF. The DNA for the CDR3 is TGTGCCAGCAGTGCGGGGCAGGGTCAGGCGAACACCGGGGAGCTGTTTTTT.

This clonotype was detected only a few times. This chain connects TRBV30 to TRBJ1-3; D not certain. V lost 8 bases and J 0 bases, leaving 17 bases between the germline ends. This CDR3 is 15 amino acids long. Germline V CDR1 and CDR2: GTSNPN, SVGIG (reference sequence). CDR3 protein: CARGHSSLSGNTIYF. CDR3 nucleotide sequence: TGTGCCCGAGGGCACAGCTCTCTCTCTGGAAACACCATATATTTT.

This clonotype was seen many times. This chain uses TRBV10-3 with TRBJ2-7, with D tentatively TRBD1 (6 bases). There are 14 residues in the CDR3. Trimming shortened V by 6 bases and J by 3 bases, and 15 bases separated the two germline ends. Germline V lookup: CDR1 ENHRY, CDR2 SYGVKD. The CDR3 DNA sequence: TGTGCCATCAGCTTAGGGGGAACGGGCTACGAGCAGTACTTC. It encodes CAISLGGTGYEQYF.

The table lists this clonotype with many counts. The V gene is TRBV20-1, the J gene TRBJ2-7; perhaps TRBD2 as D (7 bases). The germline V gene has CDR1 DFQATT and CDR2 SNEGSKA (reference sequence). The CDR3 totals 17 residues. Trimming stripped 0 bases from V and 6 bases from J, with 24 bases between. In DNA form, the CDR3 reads TGCAGTGCTAGAGATCAAAGGAGGGGGGGGCGACCGGCCGAGCAGTACTTC. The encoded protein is CSARDQRRGGRPAEQYF.

CDR3 in amino acids: CASSQEAGLSTDTQYF. As DNA, the CDR3 is TGCGCCAGCAGCCAAGAAGCGGGACTGAGCACAGATACGCAGTATTTT. This chain connects TRBV4-1 to TRBJ2-3, with TRBD2 identical over 7 bases. From germline, CDR1 is MGHRA and CDR2 YSYEKL. The CDR3 totals 16 residues. The V gene end was trimmed by 0 bases and the J gene end by 0 bases; junction bases not matched to a gene: 3.

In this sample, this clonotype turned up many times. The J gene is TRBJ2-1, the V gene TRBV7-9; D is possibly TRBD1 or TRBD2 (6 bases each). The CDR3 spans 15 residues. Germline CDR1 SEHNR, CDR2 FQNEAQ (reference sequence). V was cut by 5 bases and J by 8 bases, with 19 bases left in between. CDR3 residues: CASSSPGLGGHEQFF. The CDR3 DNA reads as TGTGCCAGCAGCAGTCCGGGACTGGGGGGCCATGAGCAGTTCTTC.

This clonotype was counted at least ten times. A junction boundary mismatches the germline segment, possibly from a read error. The CDR3 is CASSADRGKETQYF. DNA of the CDR3: TGTGCTAGCAGCGCCGACAGGGGGAAAGAGACCCAGTACTTC. The chain employs TRBV7-7 and TRBJ2-5, with 9 bases identical to TRBD1. The CDR3 has 14 amino acids. CDR1 and CDR2 from the germline V gene are SSHAT and FNYEAQ (reference sequence).

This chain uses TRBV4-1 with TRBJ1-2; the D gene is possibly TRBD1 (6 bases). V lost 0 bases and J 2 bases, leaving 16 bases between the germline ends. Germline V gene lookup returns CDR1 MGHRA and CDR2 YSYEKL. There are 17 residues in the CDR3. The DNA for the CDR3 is TGCGCCAGCAGCCAAGATCGGGGGCAGGTTGGCAACTATGGCTACACCTTC. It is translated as CASSQDRGQVGNYGYTF.

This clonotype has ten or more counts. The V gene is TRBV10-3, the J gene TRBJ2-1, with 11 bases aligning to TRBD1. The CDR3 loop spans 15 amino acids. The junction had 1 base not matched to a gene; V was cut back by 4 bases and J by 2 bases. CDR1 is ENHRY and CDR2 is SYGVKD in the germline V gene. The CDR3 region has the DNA TGTGCCATCAGTGGGGACAGGGGGGCCTACAATGAGCAGTTCTTC. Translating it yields CAISGDRGAYNEQFF.

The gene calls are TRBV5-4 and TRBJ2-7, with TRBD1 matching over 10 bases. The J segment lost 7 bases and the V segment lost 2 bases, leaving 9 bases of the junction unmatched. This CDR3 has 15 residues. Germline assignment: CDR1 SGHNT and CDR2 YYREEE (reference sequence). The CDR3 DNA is TGTGCCAGCAGCTTCGAATGGACAGGGGGGGAGGAGCAGTACTTC. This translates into CASSFEWTGGEEQYF.

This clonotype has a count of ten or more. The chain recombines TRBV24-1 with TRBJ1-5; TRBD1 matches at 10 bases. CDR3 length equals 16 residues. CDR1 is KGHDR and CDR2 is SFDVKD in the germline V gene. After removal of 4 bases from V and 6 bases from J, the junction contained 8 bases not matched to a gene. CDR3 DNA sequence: TGTGCCACCAGTGAGTCCGGGACAGGGGATGGTCAGCCCCAGCATTTT. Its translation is CATSESGTGDGQPQHF.

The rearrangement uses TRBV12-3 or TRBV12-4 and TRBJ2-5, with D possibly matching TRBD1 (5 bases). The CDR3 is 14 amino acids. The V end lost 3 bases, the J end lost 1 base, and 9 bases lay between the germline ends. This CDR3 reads CASSLTVLQETQYF. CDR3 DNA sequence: TGTGCCAGCAGTTTGACAGTTCTCCAAGAGACCCAGTACTTC.

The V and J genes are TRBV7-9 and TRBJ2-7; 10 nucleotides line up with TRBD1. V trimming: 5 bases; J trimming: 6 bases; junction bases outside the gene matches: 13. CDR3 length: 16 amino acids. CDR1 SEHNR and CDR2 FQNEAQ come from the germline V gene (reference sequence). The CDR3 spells CASSQDLQGQGSEQYF. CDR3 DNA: TGTGCCAGCAGCCAAGATCTCCAGGGACAGGGGTCCGAGCAGTACTTC. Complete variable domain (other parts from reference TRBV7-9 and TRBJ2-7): DTGVSQNPRHKITKRGQNVTFRCDPISEHNRLYWYRQTLGQGPEFLTYFQNEAQLEKSRLLSDRFSAERPKGSFSTLEIQRTEQGDSAMYLCASSQDLQGQGSEQYFGPGTRLTVT.

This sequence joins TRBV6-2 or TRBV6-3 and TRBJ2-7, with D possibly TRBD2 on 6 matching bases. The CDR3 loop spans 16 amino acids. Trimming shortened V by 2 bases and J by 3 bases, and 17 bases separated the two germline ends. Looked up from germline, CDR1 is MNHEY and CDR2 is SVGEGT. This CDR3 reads CASSYGGWAADYEQYF. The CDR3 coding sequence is TGTGCCAGCAGTTACGGAGGGTGGGCCGCAGACTACGAGCAGTACTTC.

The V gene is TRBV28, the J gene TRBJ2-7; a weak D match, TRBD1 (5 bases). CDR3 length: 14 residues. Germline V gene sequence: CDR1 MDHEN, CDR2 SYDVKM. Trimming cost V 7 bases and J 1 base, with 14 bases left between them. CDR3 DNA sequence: TGTGCCAGCATCTCGACAGAGGCTTCCTACGAGCAGTACTTC. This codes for CASISTEASYEQYF.

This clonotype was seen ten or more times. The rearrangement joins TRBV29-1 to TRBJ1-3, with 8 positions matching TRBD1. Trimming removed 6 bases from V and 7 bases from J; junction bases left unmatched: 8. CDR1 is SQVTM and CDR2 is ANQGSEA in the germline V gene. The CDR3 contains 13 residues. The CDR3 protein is CSVTGQVGNTIYF. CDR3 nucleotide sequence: TGCAGCGTGACGGGACAGGTGGGGAACACCATATATTTT.

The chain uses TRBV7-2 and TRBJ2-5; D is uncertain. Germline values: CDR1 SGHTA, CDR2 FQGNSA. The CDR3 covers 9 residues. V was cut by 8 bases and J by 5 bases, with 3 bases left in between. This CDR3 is CASRETQYF. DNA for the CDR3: TGTGCCAGCCGGGAGACCCAGTACTTC.

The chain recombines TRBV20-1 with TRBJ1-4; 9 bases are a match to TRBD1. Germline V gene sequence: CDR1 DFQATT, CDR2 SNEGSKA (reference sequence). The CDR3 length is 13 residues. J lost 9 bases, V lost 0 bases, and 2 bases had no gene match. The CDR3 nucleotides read TGCAGTGCTAGAGACGGACAGGGGAAAAAACTGTTTTTT. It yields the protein CSARDGQGKKLFF.

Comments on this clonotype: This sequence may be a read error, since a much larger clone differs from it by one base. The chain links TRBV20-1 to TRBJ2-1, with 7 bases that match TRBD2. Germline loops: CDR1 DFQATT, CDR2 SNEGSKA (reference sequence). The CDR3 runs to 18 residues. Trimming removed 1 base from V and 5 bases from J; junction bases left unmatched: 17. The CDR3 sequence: CSARAHLAVGSSNNEQFF. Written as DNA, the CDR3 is TGCAGTGCTAGAGCTCACCTAGCGGTGGGTTCAAGCAACAATGAGCAGTTCTTC.

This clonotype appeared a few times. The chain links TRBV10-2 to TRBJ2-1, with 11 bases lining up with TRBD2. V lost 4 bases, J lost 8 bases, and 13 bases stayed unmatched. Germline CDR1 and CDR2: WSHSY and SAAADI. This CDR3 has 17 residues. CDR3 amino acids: CASSGGITSGRGDEQFF. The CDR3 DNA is TGCGCCAGCAGTGGCGGGATAACTAGCGGGAGAGGGGATGAGCAGTTCTTC.